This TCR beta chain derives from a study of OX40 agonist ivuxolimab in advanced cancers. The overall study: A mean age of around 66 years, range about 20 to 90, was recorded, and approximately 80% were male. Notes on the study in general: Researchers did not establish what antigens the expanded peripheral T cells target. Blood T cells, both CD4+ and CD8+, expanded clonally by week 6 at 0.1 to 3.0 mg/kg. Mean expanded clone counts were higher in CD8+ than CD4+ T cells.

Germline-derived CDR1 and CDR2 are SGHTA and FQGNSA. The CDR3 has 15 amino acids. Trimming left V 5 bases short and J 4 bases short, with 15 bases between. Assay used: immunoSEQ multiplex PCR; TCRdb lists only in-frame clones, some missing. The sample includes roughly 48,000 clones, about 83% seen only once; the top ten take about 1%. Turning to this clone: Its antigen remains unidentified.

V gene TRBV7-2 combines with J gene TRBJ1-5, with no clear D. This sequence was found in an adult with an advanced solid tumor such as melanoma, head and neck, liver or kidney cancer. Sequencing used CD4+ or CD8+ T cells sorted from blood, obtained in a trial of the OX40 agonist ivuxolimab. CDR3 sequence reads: CASSPQTDPNQPQHF. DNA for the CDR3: TGTGCCAGCAGCCCCCAGACGGATCCTAATCAGCCCCAGCATTTT.